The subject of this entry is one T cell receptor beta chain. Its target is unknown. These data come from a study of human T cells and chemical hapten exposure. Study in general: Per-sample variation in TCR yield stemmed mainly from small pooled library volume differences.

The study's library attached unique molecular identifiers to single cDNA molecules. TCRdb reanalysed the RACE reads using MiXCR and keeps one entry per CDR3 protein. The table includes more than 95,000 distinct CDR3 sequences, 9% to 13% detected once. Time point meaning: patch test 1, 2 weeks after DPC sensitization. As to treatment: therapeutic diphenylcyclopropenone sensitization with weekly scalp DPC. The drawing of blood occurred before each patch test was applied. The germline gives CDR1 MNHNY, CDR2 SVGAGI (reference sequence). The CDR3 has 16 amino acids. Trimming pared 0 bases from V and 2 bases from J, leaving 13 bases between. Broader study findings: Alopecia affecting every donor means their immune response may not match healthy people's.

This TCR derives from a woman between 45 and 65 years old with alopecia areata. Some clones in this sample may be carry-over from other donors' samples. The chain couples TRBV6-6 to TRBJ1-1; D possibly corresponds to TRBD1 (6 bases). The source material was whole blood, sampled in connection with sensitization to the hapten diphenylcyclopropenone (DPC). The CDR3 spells CASSYSVVDSNTEAFF. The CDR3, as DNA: TGTGCCAGCAGTTACTCGGTCGTGGACAGCAACACTGAAGCTTTCTTT.